The 9 T cell receptor beta chains below come from one sample, sequenced in a study of cytomegalovirus exposure and HLA in healthy donors. The study ran its PCR with 60 Vbeta and 13 Jbeta primers. Method: immunoSEQ multiplex PCR; TCRdb's copy keeps in-frame clones and lacks some. The sample records around 200,000 clones, 70% being singletons. Sequenced material: PBMCs. The receptors stem from a man between 35 and 55 years old in good health and CMV-seropositive.

The V gene is TRBV7-7, the J gene TRBJ2-1, with 9 bases lining up with TRBD2. Trimming took 1 base from V and 10 from J; bases not matched to a gene: 5. In germline, CDR1 is SSHAT, CDR2 FNYEAQ (reference sequence). CDR3 length: 14 residues. The CDR3: CASSLGTAGGEQFF. CDR3 DNA sequence: TGTGCCAGCAGCTTAGGTACAGCGGGGGGCGAGCAGTTCTTC.

The chain employs TRBV7-9 and TRBJ1-1; D may be TRBD1 (6 bases). CDR1 is SEHNR, CDR2 FQNEAQ, per germline (reference sequence). V gave up 0 bases and J gave up 10 bases, with 18 bases separating them. CDR3 size: 15 residues. The CDR3 here is CASSLAAGDTRGAFF. CDR3 bases: TGTGCCAGCAGCTTAGCGGCTGGGGACACACGAGGAGCTTTCTTT.

Only a few counts were recorded for this clone. The chain employs TRBV27 and TRBJ2-1; 12 bases line up with TRBD2. Germline V gene data show CDR1 as MNHEY and CDR2 as SMNVEV (reference sequence). This CDR3 is built from 15 residues. With V trimmed by 5 bases and J by 9 bases, 8 bases remained unmatched. The CDR3 sequence is CASSQLAGGLAEQFF. The CDR3 bases are TGTGCCAGCAGTCAACTAGCGGGGGGCTTGGCTGAGCAGTTCTTC.

This rearrangement joins TRBV7-2 to TRBJ1-1, with 10 nucleotides matching TRBD1. The CDR3 covers 13 residues. J was trimmed by 10 bases and V by 1 base; bases with no gene match: 3. Germline V gives CDR1 SGHTA, CDR2 FQGNSA. The CDR3 sequence is CASSLDRDRGAFF. CDR3 nucleotides: TGTGCCAGCAGCTTAGACCGGGACAGGGGAGCTTTCTTT.

The chain joins TRBV6-5 to TRBJ1-1, with a weak D call TRBD1 (6 bases). The CDR3 length is 13 residues. The ends were cut back, 6 bases at V and 3 bases at J, with 11 bases in the middle. The V gene's germline CDR1 is MNHEY and CDR2 SVGAGI. DNA of the CDR3: TGTGCCAGCAGCCCACAGGGTTACACTGAAGCTTTCTTT. As protein: CASSPQGYTEAFF.

This clone showed up just once. The J gene is TRBJ2-7, the V gene TRBV4-1; 7 bases map to TRBD1. Germline values: CDR1 MGHRA, CDR2 YSYEKL. After removal of 1 base from V and 5 bases from J, the junction contained 5 bases not matched to a gene. The CDR3 spans 14 residues. The CDR3 protein is CASSQGDRADEQYF. CDR3 sequence (DNA): TGCGCCAGCAGCCAAGGAGACAGGGCCGACGAGCAGTACTTC.

The chain links TRBV2 to TRBJ1-1, with TRBD1 matching 7 bases. The CDR3 consists of 14 residues. The V gene end was trimmed by 4 bases and the J gene end by 3 bases; junction bases not matched to a gene: 5. Germline V CDR1 and CDR2: SNHLY, FYNNEI. The CDR3 bases are TGTGCCAGCAGTGCTCGCAGGGGGGACACTGAAGCTTTCTTT. This encodes CASSARRGDTEAFF.

The V call is TRBV5-1, the J call TRBJ2-5, with a weak D call TRBD2 (6 bases). Germline V gene lookup returns CDR1 SGHRS and CDR2 YFSETQ. Trimming removed 0 bases at V and 7 bases at J, with 10 bases between. There are 13 residues in the CDR3. This CDR3 is CASSLGPGGTQYF. The DNA of the CDR3 is TGCGCCAGCAGCTTGGGTCCCGGGGGGACCCAGTACTTC.

The rearrangement links TRBV11-3 to TRBJ2-7, with 8 bases fitting TRBD2. V was pared by 4 bases and J by 5 bases, with 10 bases of the junction left unmatched. This CDR3 is 15 amino acids long. CDR1 and CDR2 from the germline V gene are SGHNT and YENEEA. CDR3 nucleotides: TGTGCCAGCAGCTCTGGCGGGGGGCCCGGAAACGAGCAGTACTTC. This translates into CASSSGGGPGNEQYF.